This TCR beta chain was found in a study of regulatory T cells in long-lasting Graves disease. Study background: New Graves' disease cases had less than 3 months of antithyroid drugs.

Time point given: newly diagnosed GD, antithyroid drugs for less than 3 months. Construction of the TCR library relied on RNA isolated from PBMCs. This clonotype was seen repeatedly, ten times or more. Per germline, CDR1 SGHRS and CDR2 YFSETQ. V was clipped by 7 bases and J by 4 bases, with 22 bases between them. The CDR3 runs to 16 residues. The authors built TCR beta libraries using iRepertoire HTBI primers and Arm-PCR of CDR3 regions. Each CDR3 protein is one row after TCRdb ran MiXCR on the multiplex PCR reads. The sample includes about 430,000 distinct CDR3 sequences, 14% to 15% of them seen just once. In addition, the sample was reused for a study of T cells in Graves' hyperthyroidism and ophthalmopathy. Per that paper: Thyroid ultrasound and orbital computed tomography, with clinical symptoms and serum thyroxine and TRAb, informed diagnoses. Blood also held most thyroid clonotypes expanded beyond 0.001.

This TCR was recovered from a woman in her forties with Graves disease. V gene TRBV5-1 combines with J gene TRBJ2-3; D is undetermined. Here the sequenced sample was peripheral blood mononuclear cells (PBMCs), taken at new diagnosis, from a patient treated with antithyroid drugs. DNA for the CDR3: TGCGCCAGCCGCGATATTCGCACGTCCGTGCCAGATACGCAGTATTTT. It is translated as CASRDIRTSVPDTQYF.